This entry lists 19 T cell receptor beta chains sequenced from one sample in a study of blood T cell repertoires in COVID-19 (dated by TCRdb to the early 2020s). The library was made by the immunoSEQ multiplex PCR assay. This is the immuneACCESS table as TCRdb keeps it, with only in-frame sequences that have V and J called. A part of the clones is gone; compared with another copy, unresolved V genes explain less than half, and the rest is unexplained. Counted in this sample were about 180,000 clones; roughly 84% of them appeared once. About 20% of the sample lies in the top ten. Sequencing input: peripheral blood. Source of these receptors: a person aged 65 to 85 with COVID-19, enrolled during active disease.

The J gene is TRBJ2-3, the V gene TRBV5-4, with a possible D match to TRBD1 (5 bases). CDR1 is SGHNT and CDR2 is YYREEE in the germline V gene (reference sequence). This CDR3 has 15 residues. V gave up 0 bases and J gave up 2 bases, with 10 bases separating them. The CDR3 bases are TGTGCCAGCAGCTTGGTACAGGCCTCCACAGATACGCAGTATTTT. Translated: CASSLVQASTDTQYF.

V is TRBV5-1 and J is TRBJ1-2; 8 bases are a match to TRBD1. Germline CDR1 and CDR2: SGHRS and YFSETQ. With V trimmed by 4 bases and J by 5 bases, 10 bases remained unmatched. This CDR3 is built from 15 residues. In DNA form, the CDR3 reads TGCGCCAGCAGCGGACAGGGACAGCGCTTATATGGCTACACCTTC. This gives the protein CASSGQGQRLYGYTF.

This clone was detected only a few times. This chain links TRBV7-9 with TRBJ2-2, with 7 bases aligning to TRBD1. V was pared by 3 bases and J by 3 bases, with 4 bases of the junction left unmatched. The CDR3 totals 15 residues. Germline V gene sequence: CDR1 SEHNR, CDR2 FQNEAQ (reference sequence). The CDR3 reads CASSLRQGDTGELFF. DNA of the CDR3: TGTGCCAGCAGCTTGAGACAGGGTGACACCGGGGAGCTGTTTTTT.

The chain has TRBV14 and TRBJ1-2; the D gene is possibly TRBD1 (6 bases). Trimming pared 0 bases from V and 4 bases from J, leaving 9 bases between. Germline V gene data show CDR1 as SGHDN and CDR2 as FVKESK. The CDR3 covers 14 residues. The CDR3 region is CASSQELGGYGYTF. CDR3 nucleotide sequence: TGTGCCAGCAGCCAAGAGCTAGGGGGCTATGGCTACACCTTC. The complete variable domain, with remaining parts taken from reference TRBV14 and TRBJ1-2, reads EAGVTQFPSHSVIEKGQTVTLRCDPISGHDNLYWYRRVMGKEIKFLLHFVKESKQDESGMPNNRFLAERTGGTYSTLKVQPAELEDSGVYFCASSQELGGYGYTFGSGTRLTVV.

The J gene is TRBJ2-5, the V gene TRBV4-1; TRBD1 is a possible D gene (5 bases). The CDR3 is 13 amino acids. The V end was cut by 4 bases, the J end by 7 bases, with 13 bases between. CDR1 is MGHRA and CDR2 is YSYEKL in the germline V gene. CDR3: CASSPQGVGTQYF. The CDR3 DNA reads as TGCGCCAGCAGCCCTCAGGGCGTTGGGACCCAGTACTTC.

V usage is TRBV6-1 and J usage is TRBJ1-1, with 9 bases identical to TRBD1. In germline, CDR1 is MNHNS, CDR2 SASEGT. This CDR3 is built from 15 residues. Trimming removed 3 bases from V and 2 bases from J; junction bases left unmatched: 4. The CDR3 DNA reads TGTGCCAGCAGTGAGTTGGGACAGGGAAACACTGAAGCTTTCTTT. Amino acid sequence: CASSELGQGNTEAFF.

CDR3 coding DNA: TGTGCCAGCAGCTCCGGACAGGGAAATTACGAGCAGTACTTC. Its translation: CASSSGQGNYEQYF. The V and J genes are TRBV7-8 and TRBJ2-7; TRBD1 matches at 8 bases. Germline trimming cut 4 bases from V and 4 bases from J; bases unmatched to any gene: 6. CDR3 size: 14 residues. Germline V lookup: CDR1 SGHVS, CDR2 FQNEAQ. Combining the CDR3 with reference TRBV7-8 and TRBJ2-7 gives the whole variable domain GAGVSQSPRYKVAKRGQDVALRCDPISGHVSLFWYQQALGQGPEFLTYFQNEAQLDKSGLPSDRFFAERPEGSVSTLKIQRTQQEDSAVYLCASSSGQGNYEQYFGPGTRLTVT.

The chain recombines TRBV29-1 with TRBJ2-7; 8 nucleotides agree with TRBD1. The germline CDR1 and CDR2 sequences are SQVTM and ANQGSEA. This CDR3 is 14 amino acids long. V lost 4 bases to trimming and J lost 3 bases; unmatched junction nucleotides: 8. For the CDR3, the DNA is TGCAGCGTTGTGCAGGGGGCAGGGGGCTACGAGCAGTACTTC. This gives the protein CSVVQGAGGYEQYF.

The chain links TRBV25-1 to TRBJ1-1, with a weak D call TRBD1 (5 bases). The CDR3 has 11 residues. V dropped 3 bases and J dropped 10 bases, with 9 bases sitting between them. Per the germline V gene, CDR1 is MGHDK and CDR2 is SYGVNS. CDR3 amino acids: CASSETGGAFF. CDR3 nucleotide sequence: TGTGCCAGCAGTGAGACGGGGGGAGCTTTCTTT. Variable domain in full (rest from reference TRBV25-1 and TRBJ1-1): EADIYQTPRYLVIGTGKKITLECSQTMGHDKMYWYQQDPGMELHLIHYSYGVNSTEKGDLSSESTVSRIRTEHFPLTLESARPSHTSQYLCASSETGGAFFGQGTRLTVV.

The chain joins TRBV2 to TRBJ1-4, with D possibly being TRBD1 (6 bases). Trimming removed 2 bases from V and 5 bases from J, with 9 bases in between. Germline loops: CDR1 SNHLY, CDR2 FYNNEI. The CDR3 totals 14 residues. CDR3 nucleotide sequence: TGTGCCAGCAGTGAAAGCACAGGGAATGAAAAACTGTTTTTT. This translates into CASSESTGNEKLFF.

J is TRBJ1-2 and V is TRBV11-2; 7 nucleotides line up with TRBD1. CDR3 length equals 14 residues. After removal of 5 bases from V and 2 bases from J, the junction contained 5 bases not matched to a gene. Looked up from germline, CDR1 is SGHAT and CDR2 is FQNNGV. This CDR3 reads CASSRGGGNYGYTF. The CDR3 DNA is TGTGCCAGCAGCCGAGGGGGCGGCAACTATGGCTACACCTTC.

CDR3 residues: CASSWGQLHAPQHF. The CDR3 DNA sequence: TGTGCCAGCAGTTGGGGGCAGTTGCACGCCCCCCAGCATTTT. V and J are TRBV28 and TRBJ1-5; weak D call: TRBD1 (6 bases). V lost 4 bases to trimming and J lost 10 bases, with 17 bases between them. Per germline, CDR1 MDHEN and CDR2 SYDVKM. CDR3 length: 14 residues.

J is TRBJ2-7 and V is TRBV6-5, with D maybe TRBD1 (6 bases). The germline gives CDR1 MNHEY, CDR2 SVGAGI. V was clipped by 8 bases and J by 4 bases, with 9 bases between them. The CDR3 contains 11 residues. This CDR3 reads CASSGHYEQYF. DNA of the CDR3: TGTGCCAGCTCGGGACATTACGAGCAGTACTTC.

V gene TRBV11-3 combines with J gene TRBJ2-1; 8 nucleotides line up with TRBD1. CDR3 length: 16 residues. Germline V gene sequence: CDR1 SGHNT, CDR2 YENEEA. Trimming at V came to 5 bases and at J to 4 bases, leaving 10 bases not matched to a gene. CDR3 protein: CASSAAGTGGYNEQFF. CDR3 sequence (DNA): TGTGCCAGCAGCGCCGCCGGGACAGGAGGGTACAATGAGCAGTTCTTC.

J is TRBJ2-7 and V is TRBV9; possible D gene TRBD1, 6 bases. Germline assignment: CDR1 SGDLS and CDR2 YYNGEE. Trimming took off 6 bases at V and 5 bases at J, with 18 bases between the two ends. The CDR3 loop spans 14 amino acids. For the CDR3, the DNA is TGTGCCAGCAAGCCAGGGGCCTATGGGGACGAGCAGTACTTC. Encoded protein: CASKPGAYGDEQYF.

CDR3 amino acids: CASSFGATGDTQYF. In DNA form, the CDR3 reads TGTGCCAGCAGTTTTGGCGCAACAGGGGATACGCAGTATTTT. V gene TRBV28 combines with J gene TRBJ2-3; a weak D match, TRBD1 (6 bases). The CDR3 extends over 14 amino acids. CDR1 is MDHEN and CDR2 is SYDVKM in the germline V gene. V was shortened by 3 bases and J by 6 bases, with 13 bases between the two germline ends.

The V call is TRBV7-2, the J call TRBJ2-1, with D possibly TRBD2 on 5 matching bases. CDR3 size: 14 residues. Germline V gene data show CDR1 as SGHTA and CDR2 as FQGNSA. V dropped 5 bases and J dropped 9 bases, with 17 bases sitting between them. The CDR3 sequence is CASSPLRADSEQFF. CDR3 nucleotide sequence: TGTGCCAGCAGCCCTCTGCGGGCAGACTCTGAGCAGTTCTTC.

A single count supports this clone. The rearrangement uses TRBV5-5 and TRBJ2-7, with 11 bases lining up with TRBD1. Germline loops: CDR1 SGHKS, CDR2 YYEKEE (reference sequence). CDR3 length: 15 amino acids. Trimming at V came to 0 bases and at J to 4 bases, leaving 3 bases not matched to a gene. The CDR3 loop reads CASSLVGTGGYEQYF. CDR3 in DNA: TGTGCCAGCAGCTTGGTTGGGACAGGGGGTTACGAGCAGTACTTC. The whole variable domain, filled in from reference TRBV5-5 and TRBJ2-7, reads DAGVTQSPTHLIKTRGQQVTLRCSPISGHKSVSWYQQVLGQGPQFIFQYYEKEERGRGNFPDRFSARQFPNYSSELNVNALLLGDSALYLCASSLVGTGGYEQYFGPGTRLTVT.

This chain connects TRBV30 to TRBJ2-2; the D gene is possibly TRBD1 (6 bases). Germline CDR1 GTSNPN, CDR2 SVGIG (reference sequence). The CDR3 is 11 residues long. Trimming pared 3 bases from V and 7 bases from J, leaving 6 bases between. CDR3 nucleotides: TGTGCCTGGAGGGGACACGGGGAGCTGTTTTTT. As protein: CAWRGHGELFF.